These 28 T cell receptor beta chains originate from one sample sequenced in a study of T cells in Graves' hyperthyroidism and ophthalmopathy. It was RNA transcripts that yielded the amplified TCR beta CDR3 regions. The HTBI primer set served for first-round RT-PCR of the TCR CDR3. In TCRdb, the multiplex PCR reads were re-called with MiXCR into one record per CDR3 protein. The sample contains 700,000 or so distinct CDR3 sequences, approximately 16% of which appear only once. Sequenced input: blood. These receptors were taken from a man aged 18 to 29 with Graves' hyperthyroidism.

This sequence joins TRBV29-1 and TRBJ2-7; the match to TRBD1 covers 9 bases. V was clipped by 6 bases and J by 4 bases; unmatched bases: 10. The CDR3 totals 14 residues. The germline gives CDR1 SQVTM, CDR2 ANQGSEA. CDR3 loop: CSVDPGQGRYEQYF. The CDR3 coding sequence is TGCAGCGTGGACCCGGGACAGGGAAGGTACGAGCAGTACTTC.

This clonotype was found many times. The gene calls are TRBV2 and TRBJ1-1; D remains unclear. Germline CDR1 is SNHLY and CDR2 is FYNNEI. Trimming pared 7 bases from V and 5 bases from J, leaving 14 bases between. This CDR3 has 13 amino acids. The CDR3 nucleotides read TGTGCCAGCATCCCCCCGTGGGTTACTGAAGCTTTCTTT. Translating gives CASIPPWVTEAFF.

The V gene is TRBV20-1, the J gene TRBJ2-7; a weak D match, TRBD2 (5 bases). There are 15 residues in the CDR3. Germline V gene lookup returns CDR1 DFQATT and CDR2 SNEGSKA (reference sequence). V lost 6 bases and J lost 2, with 20 bases in between. The CDR3 region has the DNA TGCAGTGCCCACTCCTTAGGTAGCGCGACCTACGAGCAGTACTTC. Translating it yields CSAHSLGSATYEQYF.

This clonotype was recorded a few times. This chain uses TRBV20-1 with TRBJ1-2; D is ambiguous. With 1 base removed from V and 7 bases from J, the gap between germline ends came to 13 bases. The CDR3 has 13 residues. CDR1 and CDR2 from the germline V gene are DFQATT and SNEGSKA (reference sequence). CDR3 protein: CSARAEEEPGYTF. In nucleotides, the CDR3 is TGCAGTGCTAGAGCGGAAGAGGAACCTGGCTACACCTTC.

On this clonotype: A much more abundant neighbour one base away suggests this may be a read error. This rearrangement joins TRBV12-3 or TRBV12-4 to TRBJ2-7; TRBD1 or TRBD2 may be the D gene (5 bases each). The length of the CDR3 is 12 residues. This CDR3 is CASSFKGREQCF. The CDR3 DNA follows: TGTGCCAGCAGTTTTAAGGGACGCGAGCAGTGCTTC.

CDR3 in amino acids: CASSPLGNRGRETQYF. The CDR3 DNA follows: TGTGCCAGCAGTCCGCTGGGGAACAGGGGGCGAGAGACCCAGTACTTC. V is TRBV6-2 or TRBV6-3 and J is TRBJ2-5, with 9 bases matching TRBD1. Trimming took 5 bases from V and 4 from J; bases not matched to a gene: 11. The CDR3 runs 16 residues. The germline V gene encodes CDR1 MNHEY and CDR2 SVGEGT.

This clonotype appeared many times. The gene calls are TRBV27 and TRBJ2-7; D might be TRBD1 (5 bases). From germline, CDR1 is MNHEY and CDR2 SMNVEV (reference sequence). The length of the CDR3 is 15 residues. Trimming left V 7 bases short and J 3 bases short, with 19 bases between. CDR3 DNA: TGTGCCAGCACCAGGAGAAGGGTAGGGGACTACGAGCAGTACTTC. Translation: CASTRRRVGDYEQYF.

Many counts were recorded for this clonotype. The J gene is TRBJ2-1, the V gene TRBV27, with D possibly matching TRBD2 (5 bases). The CDR3 is 17 residues long. CDR1 MNHEY and CDR2 SMNVEV come from the germline V gene (reference sequence). V shed 5 bases and J shed 0 bases, with 17 bases lying between them. CDR3 DNA: TGTGCCAGCAGTCCCTTCGAAGCGGCTAGCTCCTACAATGAGCAGTTCTTC. This encodes CASSPFEAASSYNEQFF.

The genes are TRBV28 and TRBJ2-1; TRBD2 agrees at 9 bases. CDR1 is MDHEN, CDR2 SYDVKM, per germline. The V segment lost 7 bases and the J segment 5 bases; nucleotides outside the gene matches: 9. The CDR3 contains 15 residues. This chain's CDR3 is CASTISGGRDNEQFF. CDR3 in DNA: TGTGCCAGCACTATCAGCGGGGGGCGGGACAATGAGCAGTTCTTC.

This clonotype showed up many times. This rearrangement joins TRBV25-1 to TRBJ2-7; D call uncertain. V lost 2 bases to trimming and J lost 3 bases, with 20 bases between them. The CDR3 contains 17 residues. Looked up from germline, CDR1 is MGHDK and CDR2 is SYGVNS. The CDR3 sequence: CASSERSTKADHYEQYF. The CDR3 DNA follows: TGTGCCAGCAGTGAAAGGTCCACTAAGGCAGATCACTACGAGCAGTACTTC.

The chain employs TRBV6-1 and TRBJ2-5; TRBD1 matches at 9 bases. Germline V gene lookup returns CDR1 MNHNS and CDR2 SASEGT. With 6 bases clipped from V and 4 bases from J, the junction kept 6 bases outside the gene matches. The CDR3 totals 14 residues. In nucleotides, the CDR3 is TGTGCCAGCAGACAGGGGGCGACGTTAGAGACCCAGTACTTC. Its protein product is CASRQGATLETQYF.

This clonotype has more than one count but fewer than ten. The chain couples TRBV6-1 to TRBJ2-7; D not resolved. CDR3 length: 13 residues. Germline V gene lookup returns CDR1 MNHNS and CDR2 SASEGT. Trimming took 4 bases from V and 4 from J, leaving 11 bases between them. The CDR3 spells CASSGTENYEQYF. As DNA, the CDR3 is TGTGCCAGCAGTGGCACGGAAAATTACGAGCAGTACTTC.

The J gene is TRBJ2-7, the V gene TRBV10-3, with 10 bases fitting TRBD1. The CDR3 totals 13 residues. Germline lookup yields CDR1 ENHRY and CDR2 SYGVKD. The V and J ends lost 8 bases and 5 bases, in that order; junction bases with no gene match: 6. This chain's CDR3 is CAIAGTGVHEQYF. Written as DNA, the CDR3 is TGTGCCATCGCCGGGACAGGGGTCCACGAGCAGTACTTC.

This clonotype was observed many times. This rearrangement joins TRBV28 to TRBJ1-2, with 9 nucleotides matching TRBD1. The V segment lost 8 bases and the J segment 1 base; nucleotides outside the gene matches: 8. Germline CDR1 is MDHEN and CDR2 is SYDVKM. The CDR3 extends over 15 amino acids. The CDR3 here is CASLQGQGVNYGYTF. The CDR3, as DNA: TGTGCCAGCCTCCAGGGACAGGGCGTTAACTATGGCTACACCTTC.

J is TRBJ2-5 and V is TRBV20-1; TRBD2 matches 9 bases. Germline values: CDR1 DFQATT, CDR2 SNEGSKA (reference sequence). CDR3 length: 15 residues. V lost 5 bases to trimming and J lost 4 bases; unmatched junction nucleotides: 11. Written as DNA, the CDR3 is TGCAGTGCTGCCCGACTAGCGGTCCTGAGAGAGACCCAGTACTTC. Amino acids: CSAARLAVLRETQYF.

This clonotype has at least ten counts. This chain links TRBV13 with TRBJ2-7; TRBD2 matches at 16 bases. Looked up from germline, CDR1 is PRHDT and CDR2 is FYEKMQ (reference sequence). The CDR3 runs to 18 residues. The V gene end was trimmed by 4 bases and the J gene end by 4 bases; junction bases not matched to a gene: 10. This CDR3 is CASSSGTSGRAGKYEQYF. The CDR3, as DNA: TGTGCCAGCAGCTCCGGGACTAGCGGGAGGGCTGGGAAGTACGAGCAGTACTTC.

The sample holds many counts of this clonotype. The DNA for the CDR3 is TGTGCCAGCAGTGCTGGCAGGAGCTACGAGCAGTACTTC. Translating it yields CASSAGRSYEQYF. The J gene is TRBJ2-7, the V gene TRBV6-1; D unresolved. Trimming removed 4 bases at V and 3 bases at J, with 10 bases between. This CDR3 comprises 13 residues. CDR1 and CDR2 from the germline V gene are MNHNS and SASEGT.

This clonotype was detected a few times. This rearrangement joins TRBV25-1 to TRBJ2-7; maybe TRBD2 (6 bases). The ends were cut back, 8 bases at V and 5 bases at J, with 19 bases in the middle. Germline V lookup: CDR1 MGHDK, CDR2 SYGVNS. This CDR3 spans 14 amino acids. This CDR3 reads CASGTDAGLHEQYF. The CDR3 DNA reads TGTGCCAGCGGAACGGACGCGGGGCTCCACGAGCAGTACTTC.

This clonotype occurred many times. The J gene is TRBJ1-1, the V gene TRBV3-1, with D tentatively TRBD1 (6 bases). V was pared by 1 base and J by 4 bases, with 10 bases between. The CDR3 covers 14 residues. From germline, CDR1 is LGHDT and CDR2 YNNKEL (reference sequence). CDR3 nucleotides: TGTGCCAGCAGCCAAGGACAGGTTGCCACTGAAGCTTTCTTT. It yields the protein CASSQGQVATEAFF.

This clonotype has more than one count but fewer than ten. This chain links TRBV6-2 or TRBV6-3 with TRBJ1-3, with D hard to call. V lost 10 bases, J lost 0 bases, and 1 base lay in between. The CDR3 runs to 10 residues. Germline loops: CDR1 MNHEY, CDR2 SVGEGT. CDR3 in DNA: TGTGCCACCTCTGGAAACACCATATATTTT. Its protein is CATSGNTIYF.

This clonotype has ten or more counts. This CDR3 is CASSLPQGASTDTQYF. CDR3 bases: TGTGCCAGCAGTTTACCCCAGGGGGCTAGCACAGATACGCAGTATTTT. The V gene is TRBV28, the J gene TRBJ2-3; TRBD1 agrees at 8 bases. The V segment lost 2 bases and the J segment 0 bases; nucleotides outside the gene matches: 4. This CDR3 is 16 amino acids long. The germline V gene has CDR1 MDHEN and CDR2 SYDVKM.

The gene calls are TRBV11-2 and TRBJ2-1, with D perhaps being TRBD1 or TRBD2 (5 bases each). Germline V gene sequence: CDR1 SGHAT, CDR2 FQNNGV. Trimming took 1 base from V and 5 from J, leaving 27 bases between them. CDR3 size: 20 residues. The CDR3 protein is CASSLVRGGQAWILDNEQFF. The CDR3 DNA reads as TGTGCCAGCAGCTTAGTGAGGGGCGGGCAGGCATGGATCCTAGACAATGAGCAGTTCTTC.

The sample holds many counts of this clonotype. The chain joins TRBV7-9 to TRBJ2-3; the D is unclear. The CDR3 runs 12 residues. The germline CDR1 and CDR2 sequences are SEHNR and FQNEAQ (reference sequence). Deletions cut 5 bases from V and 6 bases from J, with 9 bases between. CDR3 nucleotides: TGTGCCAGCAGCATCACTACGGATACGCAGTATTTT. This translates into CASSITTDTQYF.

V is TRBV19 and J is TRBJ1-6; no reliable D call. V shed 3 bases and J shed 10 bases, with 13 bases lying between them. CDR1 and CDR2 from the germline V gene are LNHDA and SQIVND (reference sequence). The CDR3 spans 14 residues. The CDR3 bases are TGTGCCAGTAGTATGACCGGGTTGGTCTCACCCCTCCACTTT. Its protein product is CASSMTGLVSPLHF.

The rearrangement uses TRBV6-1 and TRBJ1-1; possible D gene TRBD1, 5 bases. The CDR3 consists of 14 residues. Germline CDR1 is MNHNS and CDR2 is SASEGT. V lost 6 bases and J lost 4, with 15 bases in between. Here the CDR3 DNA reads TGTGCCAGCAGACTGGGGCTGATGGGCACTGAAGCTTTCTTT. It translates to CASRLGLMGTEAFF.

The genes are TRBV3-1 and TRBJ2-7, with 10 bases matching TRBD2. Looked up from germline, CDR1 is LGHDT and CDR2 is YNNKEL (reference sequence). CDR3 length: 15 residues. The V gene end was trimmed by 4 bases and the J gene end by 2 bases; junction bases not matched to a gene: 5. The CDR3: CASSRTSGYPYEQYF. The CDR3 nucleotides are TGTGCCAGCAGCCGGACTAGCGGTTATCCCTACGAGCAGTACTTC.

This clonotype appeared many times. The chain couples TRBV6-2 or TRBV6-3 to TRBJ2-7; D uncertain. With 6 bases removed from V and 5 bases from J, the gap between germline ends came to 20 bases. Germline CDR1 and CDR2: MNHEY and SVGEGT. The CDR3 runs to 15 residues. The CDR3 protein is CASRYRPGPRHEQYF. CDR3 nucleotide sequence: TGTGCCAGCAGATACCGACCCGGACCCAGGCACGAGCAGTACTTC.

This clonotype came up many times. The chain recombines TRBV28 with TRBJ1-4; tentative D call: TRBD1 (5 bases). The V gene's germline CDR1 is MDHEN and CDR2 SYDVKM. Trimming took 5 bases from V and 4 from J, leaving 11 bases between them. The CDR3 totals 14 residues. The CDR3 protein is CASSMAGRNEKLFF. As DNA, the CDR3 is TGTGCCAGCAGTATGGCAGGGCGTAATGAAAAACTGTTTTTT.